A single sample is the source of the 24 T cell receptor beta chains below, sequenced in a study of blood T cell repertoires in COVID-19. The repertoire was sequenced with immunoSEQ multiplex PCR; TCRdb's copy has only in-frame clones and lacks some. The sample yields about 370,000 clones, around 89% seen once. Sequenced sample: peripheral blood. Every receptor here comes from a woman aged 30 to 39 with COVID-19, enrolled during active disease.

This chain links TRBV2 with TRBJ1-1; TRBD1 agrees at 8 bases. The junction had 11 bases not matched to a gene; V was cut back by 8 bases and J by 0 bases. The CDR3 consists of 16 residues. CDR1 and CDR2 (germline): SNHLY, FYNNEI. The CDR3: CASPSGQGAVNTEAFF. The CDR3 DNA follows: TGTGCCAGCCCCTCCGGGCAGGGGGCCGTGAACACTGAAGCTTTCTTT.

The chain employs TRBV19 and TRBJ1-5; a weak D match, TRBD1 (6 bases). Germline values: CDR1 LNHDA, CDR2 SQIVND (reference sequence). This CDR3 contains 14 residues. The V end lost 8 bases, the J end lost 3 bases, and 14 bases lay between the germline ends. The CDR3 reads CASSGTSYNQPQHF. Here the CDR3 DNA reads TGTGCCAGTTCCGGGACAAGCTACAATCAGCCCCAGCATTTT.

The chain has TRBV28 and TRBJ2-1, with D perhaps TRBD2 (7 bases). From germline, CDR1 is MDHEN and CDR2 SYDVKM. Trimming cost V 5 bases and J 6 bases, with 14 bases left between them. This CDR3 spans 14 amino acids. CDR3 residues: CASSLGGAGNEQFF. DNA of the CDR3: TGTGCCAGCAGTCTAGGGGGGGCGGGCAATGAGCAGTTCTTC. The full variable domain, rest sourced from reference TRBV28 and TRBJ2-1, is DVKVTQSSRYLVKRTGEKVFLECVQDMDHENMFWYRQDPGLGLRLIYFSYDVKMKEKGDIPEGYSVSREKKERFSLILESASTNQTSMYLCASSLGGAGNEQFFGPGTRLTVL.

This clone was seen a few times. The gene calls are TRBV10-3 and TRBJ2-5, with 7 nucleotides matching TRBD2. CDR1 is ENHRY, CDR2 SYGVKD, per germline. The ends lost 0 bases at V and 5 bases at J; junction bases unmatched: 0. This CDR3 has 13 amino acids. Written as DNA, the CDR3 is TGTGCCATCAGTGAGTCGGGGGGGGAGACCCAGTACTTC. This encodes CAISESGGETQYF.

The chain uses TRBV30 and TRBJ2-7; a possible D gene is TRBD2 (5 bases). The CDR3 is 13 amino acids. Germline-derived CDR1 and CDR2 are GTSNPN and SVGIG (reference sequence). Trimming took off 5 bases at V and 5 bases at J, with 16 bases between the two ends. The CDR3 protein is CAWARGSANEQYV. In nucleotides, the CDR3 is TGTGCCTGGGCGAGAGGGTCCGCCAACGAGCAGTACGTC.

The chain uses TRBV6-1 and TRBJ1-5; weak D call: TRBD1 (6 bases). The V gene lost 2 bases and the J gene lost 3 bases, with 17 bases spanning the gap. The CDR3 is made up of 17 amino acids. The V gene's germline CDR1 is MNHNS and CDR2 SASEGT. The CDR3 sequence: CASSELRAGAVNQPQHF. Here the CDR3 DNA reads TGTGCCAGCAGTGAACTTCGGGCAGGGGCGGTCAATCAGCCCCAGCATTTT.

The V call is TRBV6-6, the J call TRBJ1-3; no reliable D call. V was cut by 5 bases and J by 2 bases, with 22 bases left in between. CDR3 length: 18 amino acids. Looked up from germline, CDR1 is MNHNY and CDR2 is SVGAGI (reference sequence). CDR3 loop: CASSPQISGPLAGNTIYF. Here the CDR3 DNA reads TGTGCCAGCAGTCCACAAATAAGTGGGCCACTGGCTGGAAACACCATATATTTT.

The V call is TRBV7-9, the J call TRBJ1-2; D ambiguous. V lost 1 base to trimming and J lost 1 base, with 13 bases between them. CDR1 is SEHNR, CDR2 FQNEAQ, per germline (reference sequence). The CDR3 has 16 residues. The CDR3 DNA sequence: TGTGCCAGCAGCTTAGAGGTCGGCGGTAATAACTATGGCTACACCTTC. Amino acid sequence: CASSLEVGGNNYGYTF.

The J gene is TRBJ2-5, the V gene TRBV30; 8 nucleotides line up with TRBD2. CDR3 length: 11 amino acids. CDR1 and CDR2 from the germline V gene are GTSNPN and SVGIG (reference sequence). CDR3 amino acids: CAGGGPETQYF. The CDR3 nucleotides read TGTGCTGGCGGGGGGCCCGAGACCCAGTACTTC.

This chain connects TRBV29-1 to TRBJ2-1; 10 bases match TRBD2. The length of the CDR3 is 15 residues. Germline V gives CDR1 SQVTM, CDR2 ANQGSEA. The trim removed 2 bases at V and 4 bases at J, leaving 5 bases unmatched. CDR3 bases: TGCAGCGTTGAAATAGCGGGAGGTACATACAATGAGCAGTTCTTC. Encoded protein: CSVEIAGGTYNEQFF.

CDR3 sequence reads: CASSQDRMNEKLFF. The CDR3 DNA reads as TGCGCCAGCAGCCAAGACAGAATGAATGAAAAACTGTTTTTT. This chain connects TRBV4-3 to TRBJ1-4; unclear D gene. V shed 0 bases and J shed 5 bases, with 7 bases lying between them. CDR1 is LGHNA and CDR2 is YSLEER in the germline V gene. The CDR3 runs 14 residues.

The chain uses TRBV7-9 and TRBJ1-1, with a weak D call TRBD1 (6 bases). The CDR3 contains 13 residues. CDR1 is SEHNR, CDR2 FQNEAQ, per germline (reference sequence). The V end was cut by 5 bases, the J end by 7 bases, with 14 bases between. Written as DNA, the CDR3 is TGTGCCAGCAGCGTCGGGGGGCAACTTGAAGCTTTCTTT. Protein product: CASSVGGQLEAFF.

V gene TRBV2 combines with J gene TRBJ1-4; D is undetermined. This CDR3 comprises 15 residues. Germline V lookup: CDR1 SNHLY, CDR2 FYNNEI. V lost 4 bases and J 8 bases, leaving 17 bases between the germline ends. The chain's CDR3 is CASSGVNGVREKLFF. Written as DNA, the CDR3 is TGTGCCAGCAGTGGTGTCAACGGTGTGCGGGAAAAACTGTTTTTT.

The chain uses TRBV18 and TRBJ2-7, with no clear D. The CDR3 covers 14 residues. Germline CDR1 and CDR2: KGHSH and LQKENI. Trimming removed 0 bases from V and 1 base from J, with 7 bases in between. CDR3 in amino acids: CASSPPSSSYEQYF. In DNA, the CDR3 is TGTGCCAGCTCACCACCCTCCAGTTCCTACGAGCAGTACTTC. Together with reference TRBV18 and TRBJ2-7, the CDR3 gives the full variable domain: NAGVMQNPRHLVRRRGQEARLRCSPMKGHSHVYWYRQLPEEGLKFMVYLQKENIIDESGMPKERFSAEFPKEGPSILRIQQVVRGDSAAYFCASSPPSSSYEQYFGPGTRLTVT.

This clone was picked up one time. This rearrangement joins TRBV5-5 to TRBJ1-5, with TRBD1 identical over 8 bases. This CDR3 comprises 15 residues. CDR1 and CDR2 (germline): SGHKS, YYEKEE (reference sequence). J gave up 4 bases and V 4 bases, and 7 bases lay outside the gene matches. CDR3 sequence: CASSSGTGENQPQHF. The CDR3 nucleotides are TGTGCCAGCAGCAGTGGGACAGGCGAAAATCAGCCCCAGCATTTT. The full variable domain, its missing parts supplied by reference TRBV5-5 and TRBJ1-5, is DAGVTQSPTHLIKTRGQQVTLRCSPISGHKSVSWYQQVLGQGPQFIFQYYEKEERGRGNFPDRFSARQFPNYSSELNVNALLLGDSALYLCASSSGTGENQPQHFGDGTRLSIL.

The chain links TRBV7-8 to TRBJ1-2; TRBD1 aligns across 7 bases. This CDR3 is 21 amino acids long. The V segment lost 0 bases and the J segment 0 bases; nucleotides outside the gene matches: 19. The germline V gene encodes CDR1 SGHVS and CDR2 FQNEAQ. CDR3 sequence reads: CASSLALKPFRTGDSNYGYTF. CDR3 nucleotides: TGTGCCAGCAGCTTAGCGCTAAAGCCTTTTAGAACAGGGGATTCTAACTATGGCTACACCTTC. Looking up the rest from reference TRBV7-8 and TRBJ1-2 gives the full variable domain: GAGVSQSPRYKVAKRGQDVALRCDPISGHVSLFWYQQALGQGPEFLTYFQNEAQLDKSGLPSDRFFAERPEGSVSTLKIQRTQQEDSAVYLCASSLALKPFRTGDSNYGYTFGSGTRLTVV.

This clone occurred a few times. This chain links TRBV6-5 with TRBJ1-1; D might be TRBD1 (6 bases). This CDR3 region has 15 residues. V lost 6 bases to trimming and J lost 1 base, with 15 bases between them. Looked up from germline, CDR1 is MNHEY and CDR2 is SVGAGI. The CDR3: CASREFQGPNTEAFF. The CDR3 DNA sequence: TGTGCCAGCAGAGAGTTCCAGGGGCCGAACACTGAAGCTTTCTTT.

The rearrangement joins TRBV5-1 to TRBJ2-5; D might be TRBD2 (6 bases). Trimming stripped 0 bases from V and 2 bases from J, with 29 bases between. Germline loops: CDR1 SGHRS, CDR2 YFSETQ. This CDR3 is 21 amino acids long. This chain's CDR3 is CASSLEVAGQSFPRGQETQYF. DNA for the CDR3: TGCGCCAGCAGCTTGGAAGTCGCGGGGCAGAGTTTCCCGAGGGGTCAAGAGACCCAGTACTTC.

This chain connects TRBV14 to TRBJ1-1; 7 bases fit TRBD1. The CDR3 is made up of 14 amino acids. Trimming cost V 6 bases and J 0 bases; bases outside gene matches: 4. Germline V lookup: CDR1 SGHDN, CDR2 FVKESK. In DNA form, the CDR3 reads TGTGCCAGCAGACGACAGGGTATGAACACTGAAGCTTTCTTT. Encoded protein: CASRRQGMNTEAFF.

The rearrangement uses TRBV11-2 and TRBJ1-1, with a tentative D call TRBD1 (6 bases). The CDR3 runs to 13 residues. Germline V gene sequence: CDR1 SGHAT, CDR2 FQNNGV. V gave up 5 bases and J gave up 7 bases, with 14 bases separating them. CDR3 coding DNA: TGTGCCAGCAGCGGAACAGGGATTAGTGAAGCTTTCTTT. It specifies CASSGTGISEAFF. The complete variable domain, with remaining parts taken from reference TRBV11-2 and TRBJ1-1, reads EAGVAQSPRYKIIEKRQSVAFWCNPISGHATLYWYQQILGQGPKLLIQFQNNGVVDDSQLPKDRFSAERLKGVDSTLKIQPAKLEDSAVYLCASSGTGISEAFFGQGTRLTVV.

The chain uses TRBV13 and TRBJ1-6; the D is unclear. This CDR3 is 15 amino acids long. CDR1 and CDR2 from the germline V gene are PRHDT and FYEKMQ (reference sequence). Between the trimmed V and J ends, which lost 2 bases and 2 bases, there was a span of 7 bases. For the CDR3, the DNA is TGTGCCAGCAGCTTAACCGGGACCTATAATTCACCCCTCCACTTT. Its protein product is CASSLTGTYNSPLHF. Combining the CDR3 with reference TRBV13 and TRBJ1-6 gives the whole variable domain AAGVIQSPRHLIKEKRETATLKCYPIPRHDTVYWYQQGPGQDPQFLISFYEKMQSDKGSIPDRFSAQQFSDYHSELNMSSLELGDSALYFCASSLTGTYNSPLHFGNGTRLTVT.

The V gene is TRBV9, the J gene TRBJ1-3; D ambiguous. This CDR3 spans 15 amino acids. Germline CDR1 is SGDLS and CDR2 is YYNGEE. V lost 2 bases, J lost 0 bases, and 9 bases lay in between. This CDR3 reads CASSVQEHSGNTIYF. The CDR3 DNA sequence: TGTGCCAGCAGCGTTCAGGAACACTCTGGAAACACCATATATTTT.

This clone was recorded once. The V call is TRBV11-2, the J call TRBJ1-4, with TRBD1 matching 9 bases. Trimming at V came to 5 bases and at J to 0 bases, leaving 7 bases not matched to a gene. This CDR3 contains 17 residues. In germline, CDR1 is SGHAT, CDR2 FQNNGV. The CDR3 here is CASSPGTGYPTNEKLFF. Here the CDR3 DNA reads TGTGCCAGCAGCCCAGGGACAGGGTACCCAACTAATGAAAAACTGTTTTTT.

The chain carries TRBV19 and TRBJ2-2; D is perhaps TRBD1 (6 bases). Germline lookup yields CDR1 LNHDA and CDR2 SQIVND (reference sequence). The CDR3 has 15 amino acids. V was shortened by 4 bases and J by 0 bases, with 9 bases between the two germline ends. The CDR3 coding sequence is TGTGCCAGTAGTACCGGGACAACGAACACCGGGGAGCTGTTTTTT. This translates into CASSTGTTNTGELFF.